Sequencing of this T cell receptor beta chain was carried out in a study of T cell responses to AZD1222 COVID-19 vaccine (dated by TCRdb to the early 2020s). Regarding the complete study: A total of 233 trial participants underwent TCR sequencing, of whom around 200 received two doses of AZD1222 and some 25 received two doses of the MenACWY control vaccine. Trial participants were enrolled into age subgroups of 18-55, 56-69 and 70-plus years, which contained approximately 150, 28 and 58 TCR-sequenced participants, respectively.

The paper's findings and limits, for the study overall: Epitopes outside the regions mutated in the B.1.351 and B.1.1.7 variants were reportedly recognized by nearly half of the unique spike-specific TCRs. Participants were mostly white British and included more females than males, and it was suggested by the authors that clonal diversity may have been underestimated. A significant rise in spike-specific TCR breadth and depth was observed after two AZD1222 doses relative to day 0 and relative to MenACWY recipients. The whole spike protein was spanned by vaccine-associated CD4 TCRs, and dominant responses were seen in regions 160-218 and 743-854. Conclusions about previously exposed vaccinees are limited, since just 6 or 7 AZD1222 recipients were seropositive for SARS-CoV-2 at baseline. No day 14 peak-response samples were available, so repertoires were characterized only after the peak T cell response. The 56-69-year group was small, and its depth increase did not reach significance, likely because of low power.

As regards this clone: This clone's antigen is unknown. Base-call qualities are not available, and no considerably larger clone is one nucleotide away.

This specimen's time point label, interpreted: about 28 days (+/-7) after the second vaccine dose. AZD1222 recipients with second doses at about 4 weeks or about 12 weeks were pooled, because spike-specific TCR depth and breadth did not differ between schedules. Vaccinee samples came from UK trials COV001 and COV002, including a single-blind randomized controlled phase 2/3 trial of AZD1222 (ChAdOx1 nCoV-19) in healthy adults. For TCRbeta chain sequencing, PBMC samples were collected from trial participants at day 0 and at day 28 after the second dose. Looking up the germline V gene yields CDR1 MDHEN and CDR2 SYDVKM. V is cut by 2 bases and J by 7 bases, and the space between the germline ends is 12 bases. Including cysteine and phenylalanine, the CDR3 has 14 amino acids. Of the read, only the CDR3 DNA is kept; its 42 bases are in frame from base 1. The CDR3 regions of human TCRbeta chains were analyzed by immunosequencing. Regarding the original processing steps: TCRs in the repertoires were matched against a reference library of SARS-CoV-2-specific TCRs that had been generated with the MIRA antigen-specificity platform. Breadth was defined as the fraction of unique TCRs that were SARS-CoV-2-associated. Depth was defined as the fraction of total T cells that were SARS-CoV-2-associated. Using the MIRA data, each spike-specific TCR was assigned both to the spike region to which the TCR was reactive and to a CD4 or CD8 class. Log10-transformed breadth and depth values were compared by one-way ANOVA with Sidak's multiple comparisons tests. This immuneACCESS table, as held by TCRdb, lists in-frame sequences with V and J called but not all clones. Of the missing ones, under half trace to an unresolved V gene in checked studies; the others have no known cause. Clone size and the V and J calls come from that table; the DNA yielded D and trimming. A total of roughly 170,000 clones appear in this sample, 90% to 95% of them only once. Clones ranked in the top ten supply under 2% of the sample.

The chain was built from TRBV28 and TRBJ1-5; perhaps TRBD1 is the D gene, with 5 bases matching. The TCR sequence derives from an adult who received the AZD1222 COVID-19 vaccine. The sequences come from peripheral blood, collected 28 days after the second AZD1222 dose. The CDR3 reads CASSLRPQGQPQHF. The sequenced DNA is TGTGCCAGCAGTTTAAGACCTCAGGGACAGCCCCAGCATTTT.